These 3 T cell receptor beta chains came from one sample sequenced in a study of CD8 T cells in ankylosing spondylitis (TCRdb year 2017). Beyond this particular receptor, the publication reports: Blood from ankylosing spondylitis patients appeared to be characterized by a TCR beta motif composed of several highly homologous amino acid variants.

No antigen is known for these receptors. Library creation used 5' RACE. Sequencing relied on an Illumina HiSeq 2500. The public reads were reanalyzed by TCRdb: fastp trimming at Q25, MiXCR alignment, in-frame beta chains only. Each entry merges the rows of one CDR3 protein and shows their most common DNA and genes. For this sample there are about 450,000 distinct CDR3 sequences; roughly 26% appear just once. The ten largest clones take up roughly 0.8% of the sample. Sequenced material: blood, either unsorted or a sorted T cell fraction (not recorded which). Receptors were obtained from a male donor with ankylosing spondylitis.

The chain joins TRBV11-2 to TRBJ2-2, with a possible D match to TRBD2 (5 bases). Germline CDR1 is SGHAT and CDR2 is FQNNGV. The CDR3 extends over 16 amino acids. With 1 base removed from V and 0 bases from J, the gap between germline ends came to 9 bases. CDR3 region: CASSLAAATNTGELFF. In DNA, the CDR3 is TGTGCCAGCAGCTTAGCAGCGGCTACGAACACCGGGGAGCTGTTTTTT.

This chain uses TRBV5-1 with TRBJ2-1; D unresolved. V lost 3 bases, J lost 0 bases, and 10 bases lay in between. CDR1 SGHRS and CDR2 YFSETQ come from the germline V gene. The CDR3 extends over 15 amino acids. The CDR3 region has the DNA TGCGCCAGCAGCTCGGCCCCCCCCTCCTACAATGAGCAGTTCTTC. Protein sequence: CASSSAPPSYNEQFF.

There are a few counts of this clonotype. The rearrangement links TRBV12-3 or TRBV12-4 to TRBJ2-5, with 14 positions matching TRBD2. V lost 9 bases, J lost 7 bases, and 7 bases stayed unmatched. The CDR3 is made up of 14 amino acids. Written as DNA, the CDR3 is TGTGCCAGTGTGACTAGCGGGAGGGCGGGGACCCAGTACTTC. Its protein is CASVTSGRAGTQYF.